These 18 T cell receptor beta chains originate from one sample sequenced in a study of T cell repertoires in cytomegalovirus infection. MiXCR, run by TCRdb on the reads, gives a single entry per CDR3 protein. The sample lists some 940,000 distinct CDR3 sequences; approximately 31% were seen once. No antigens are known for them. The sequenced sample was cultured CD8+ T cells from PBMCs, obtained from culture after CMV antigen stimulation. Receptors were obtained from a human donor in good health (CMV status not recorded). Some clones in this sample may be carry-over from other donors' samples.

As to this clonotype: A read error may be the cause here, since a much bigger clone is one base away. V usage is TRBV7-8 and J usage is TRBJ2-1; the D gene is possibly TRBD2 (6 bases). Germline lookup yields CDR1 SGHVS and CDR2 FQNEAQ. The length of the CDR3 is 16 residues. V lost 5 bases and J lost 10, with 24 bases in between. In nucleotides, the CDR3 is TGTGCCAGCAGCCTCCGGGACTTCTTCCCACATAGAGAGCAGTTCTTC. This sequence encodes CASSLRDFFPHREQFF.

This clonotype was seen at least ten times. The rearrangement uses TRBV7-6 and TRBJ2-1, with 8 bases aligning to TRBD2. The CDR3 runs 14 residues. Germline CDR1 and CDR2: SGHVS and FNYEAQ. After removal of 5 bases from V and 8 bases from J, the junction contained 8 bases not matched to a gene. The CDR3 DNA reads as TGTGCCAGCAGCCCAGTAGTAGCGGGATATGAGCAGTTCTTC. Its translation: CASSPVVAGYEQFF.

The V call is TRBV7-6, the J call TRBJ2-2; no clear D gene. The length of the CDR3 is 13 residues. Germline CDR1 and CDR2: SGHVS and FNYEAQ. Trimming removed 2 bases from V and 6 bases from J, with 7 bases in between. The CDR3 region is CASSLLTSGELFF. The CDR3 nucleotides are TGTGCCAGCAGCTTACTAACCTCCGGGGAGCTGTTTTTT.

J is TRBJ1-1 and V is TRBV2, with D possibly being TRBD1 (6 bases). CDR3 size: 11 residues. V was pared by 6 bases and J by 4 bases, with 6 bases between. In germline, CDR1 is SNHLY, CDR2 FYNNEI. The CDR3 sequence: CASRGATEAFF. The CDR3 DNA is TGTGCCAGCAGGGGGGCCACTGAAGCTTTCTTT.

This rearrangement joins TRBV10-3 to TRBJ2-7; 11 bases match TRBD2. Germline V gives CDR1 ENHRY, CDR2 SYGVKD. The CDR3 has 16 amino acids. Trimming took 2 bases from V and 0 from J; bases not matched to a gene: 3. The chain's CDR3 is CAISEPGTSGSYEQYF. The CDR3 nucleotides are TGTGCCATCAGTGAGCCTGGGACTAGCGGCTCCTACGAGCAGTACTTC.

The table lists this clonotype with many counts. The rearrangement joins TRBV7-6 to TRBJ2-2; 10 nucleotides agree with TRBD2. Germline CDR1 SGHVS, CDR2 FNYEAQ. After removal of 5 bases from V and 6 bases from J, the junction contained 21 bases not matched to a gene. This CDR3 contains 20 residues. CDR3 amino acids: CASSPLRRGSGGTTAGELFF. CDR3 DNA: TGTGCCAGCAGCCCTCTTCGGAGGGGTAGCGGGGGGACGACGGCCGGGGAGCTGTTTTTT.

This sequence joins TRBV27 and TRBJ1-5; possible D gene TRBD1, 5 bases. Trimming removed 4 bases from V and 6 bases from J, with 13 bases in between. The germline V gene has CDR1 MNHEY and CDR2 SMNVEV (reference sequence). The CDR3 spans 14 residues. The CDR3 DNA follows: TGTGCCAGCAGTTCGGAGGGGAGAGTTCAGCCCCAGCATTTT. Protein product: CASSSEGRVQPQHF.

As concerns this clonotype: An end of the junction does not agree with germline; a read error may underlie this. The CDR3 sequence is CVTSSPLPPSDFYNEQFF. The CDR3 DNA sequence: TGTGTCACCAGCAGCCCACTCCCCCCATCCGACTTTTACAATGAGCAGTTCTTC. The V call is TRBV15, the J call TRBJ2-1; D is unresolved. The germline V gene encodes CDR1 LNHNV and CDR2 YYDKDF (reference sequence). CDR3 size: 18 residues.

A few counts support this clonotype. The chain has TRBV19 and TRBJ2-1; D uncertain. Looked up from germline, CDR1 is LNHDA and CDR2 is SQIVND (reference sequence). Trimming took off 3 bases at V and 5 bases at J, with 8 bases between the two ends. CDR3 length equals 13 residues. The CDR3 DNA is TGTGCCAGTAGTATTGGGCAGCACAATGAGCAGTTCTTC. Its protein product is CASSIGQHNEQFF.

This clonotype has just a few counts. This rearrangement joins TRBV6-1 to TRBJ1-5; D remains ambiguous. The CDR3 loop spans 16 amino acids. The V gene lost 1 base and the J gene lost 3 bases, with 13 bases spanning the gap. Germline CDR1 is MNHNS and CDR2 is SASEGT. The CDR3 sequence is CASSEDLFLDNQPQHF. The CDR3 nucleotides read TGTGCCAGCAGTGAAGATCTTTTTCTAGACAATCAGCCCCAGCATTTT.

The chain uses TRBV6-8 and TRBJ1-5, with 7 nucleotides matching TRBD1. CDR3 length equals 14 residues. V was pared by 6 bases and J by 6 bases, with 8 bases of the junction left unmatched. Germline CDR1 MNHGY, CDR2 SAAAGT. The CDR3 DNA follows: TGTGCCAGCAGAGATGAAGGGGGCGGTCAGCCCCAGCATTTT. It specifies CASRDEGGGQPQHF.

The chain combines TRBV27 with TRBJ2-4, with D possibly matching TRBD2 (6 bases). The CDR3 is 15 residues long. Germline V CDR1 and CDR2: MNHEY, SMNVEV (reference sequence). Trimming took 0 bases from V and 2 from J, leaving 8 bases between them. CDR3 sequence: CASSLSGRTKNIQYF. The CDR3 DNA reads as TGTGCCAGCAGTTTATCCGGGAGAACCAAAAACATTCAGTACTTC.

The chain has TRBV2 and TRBJ2-1; a possible D gene is TRBD2 (6 bases). The CDR3 contains 13 residues. CDR1 is SNHLY and CDR2 is FYNNEI in the germline V gene. V gave up 11 bases and J gave up 12 bases, with 23 bases separating them. CDR3 nucleotide sequence: TGTGCCGCGACGGGCGGGGCGGCAACGGGGCAGTTCTTC. The encoded protein is CAATGGAATGQFF. Variable domain in full (rest from reference TRBV2 and TRBJ2-1): EPEVTQTPSHQVTQMGQEVILRCVPISNHLYFYWYRQILGQKVEFLVSFYNNEISEKSEIFDDQFSVERPDGSNFTLKIRSTKLEDSAMYFCAATGGAATGQFFGPGTRLTVL.

The chain recombines TRBV9 with TRBJ2-3; 12 bases line up with TRBD2. Germline lookup yields CDR1 SGDLS and CDR2 YYNGEE. Trimming cost V 10 bases and J 4 bases; bases outside gene matches: 4. The CDR3 sequence is 13 residues long. CDR3 in DNA: TGTGCCGCTAGCGGGGGGGCCTCAGATACGCAGTATTTT. Its protein product is CAASGGASDTQYF.

As to this clonotype: One base away lies a much larger clone, so this may be a sequencing read error. This chain uses TRBV7-2 with TRBJ1-1; no clear D gene. This CDR3 has 15 residues. V lost 5 bases, J lost 1 base, and 14 bases lay in between. CDR1 is SGHTA, CDR2 FQGNSA, per germline. The CDR3 nucleotides read TGTGCCAGCAGCATACTATCGAAACGGAACACTGAAGCTTTCTTT. Amino acid sequence: CASSILSKRNTEAFF.

This clonotype was seen repeatedly, ten times or more. The rearrangement uses TRBV7-6 and TRBJ2-3, with TRBD2 matching over 10 bases. Trimming cost V 4 bases and J 3 bases; bases outside gene matches: 4. The germline gives CDR1 SGHVS, CDR2 FNYEAQ. CDR3 length: 15 residues. DNA for the CDR3: TGTGCCAGCAGCTCACTAGCGGGGTTGACAGATACGCAGTATTTT. The encoded protein is CASSSLAGLTDTQYF.

This clonotype was picked up many times. V and J are TRBV7-2 and TRBJ2-3; D is perhaps TRBD1 or TRBD2 (5 bases each). Deletions cut 4 bases from V and 1 base from J, with 12 bases between. This CDR3 is built from 15 residues. Looked up from germline, CDR1 is SGHTA and CDR2 is FQGNSA. CDR3 amino acids: CASSYGTRGTDTQYF. CDR3 DNA: TGTGCCAGCAGCTATGGGACCAGGGGCACAGATACGCAGTATTTT.

The chain joins TRBV7-8 to TRBJ2-1, with D tentatively TRBD1 (5 bases). The CDR3 length is 14 residues. V lost 5 bases and J lost 4, with 12 bases in between. Germline V gives CDR1 SGHVS, CDR2 FQNEAQ. CDR3 loop: CASSPGHTYNEQFF. The DNA for the CDR3 is TGTGCCAGCAGCCCCGGACACACGTACAATGAGCAGTTCTTC.